What follows are 14 T cell receptor beta chains derived from one specimen sequenced in a study of radiation and T cells in renal cell carcinoma. The time point here: blood 4 weeks post-SBRT, at nephrectomy. Sample treatment: 15 Gy SBRT to primary tumor, nephrectomy 4 weeks later. Clones were read by immunoSEQ multiplex PCR, and TCRdb kept only the in-frame ones, dropping some. The sample holds approximately 70,000 clones, roughly 80% seen once. This specimen was blood, taken from a patient whose treatment included radiotherapy and nephrectomy. All receptors derive from a man aged 55 to 69 with renal cell carcinoma.

The rearrangement joins TRBV7-2 to TRBJ2-7; 13 bases line up with TRBD2. This CDR3 contains 16 residues. Trimming took 5 bases from V and 2 from J; bases not matched to a gene: 6. The V gene's germline CDR1 is SGHTA and CDR2 FQGNSA. The CDR3 loop reads CASSEGLAGKPYEQYF. DNA for the CDR3: TGTGCCAGCAGCGAGGGACTAGCGGGGAAACCCTACGAGCAGTACTTC.

The chain is built from TRBV4-3 and TRBJ2-7, with D hard to call. CDR1 and CDR2 from the germline V gene are LGHNA and YSLEER. This CDR3 is 13 amino acids long. Trimming stripped 4 bases from V and 3 bases from J, with 10 bases between. CDR3 sequence (DNA): TGCGCCAGCAGCCCCCAGGCCGGCTACGAGCAGTACTTC. Encoded protein: CASSPQAGYEQYF.

The V call is TRBV5-5, the J call TRBJ2-6; D might be TRBD2 (6 bases). Germline loops: CDR1 SGHKS, CDR2 YYEKEE (reference sequence). The CDR3 has 13 residues. Trimming took off 8 bases at V and 2 bases at J, with 8 bases between the two ends. CDR3 nucleotide sequence: TGTGCCAGTTGGAGGGCTGGGGCCAACGTCCTGACTTTC. This gives the protein CASWRAGANVLTF.

Concerning this clone: One end of the junction fails to match germline, which may point to a read error. This CDR3 is also generated by other DNA sequences in the sample. CDR3 residues: CASSTEQGSGNTIYF. The CDR3 nucleotides are TGCGCCAGCAGCACTGAACAGGGGAGTGGAAACACCATATATTTT. The chain has TRBV7-2 and TRBJ1-3; the match to TRBD1 covers 7 bases. The V gene's germline CDR1 is SGHTA and CDR2 FQGNSA. The CDR3 consists of 15 residues.

This clone was detected a few times. The chain is built from TRBV5-6 and TRBJ2-5; 7 bases match TRBD1. V lost 0 bases, J lost 5 bases, and 7 bases stayed unmatched. The CDR3 consists of 15 residues. Germline CDR1 reads SGHDT; CDR2 reads YYEEEE. The CDR3: CASSLETGLGETQYF. The CDR3 region has the DNA TGTGCCAGCAGCTTGGAGACAGGGTTGGGGGAGACCCAGTACTTC.

The V and J genes are TRBV5-1 and TRBJ1-1, with 8 nucleotides matching TRBD1. The CDR3 is 16 residues long. Germline V gene sequence: CDR1 SGHRS, CDR2 YFSETQ. V shed 2 bases, J shed 1 base, and the junction held 7 bases outside the gene matches. The CDR3 protein is CASSLGQGAGNTEAFF. The CDR3 DNA is TGCGCCAGCAGCTTAGGGCAGGGGGCAGGGAACACTGAAGCTTTCTTT.

This clone was seen ten or more times. The gene calls are TRBV6-5 and TRBJ2-7; 7 positions agree with TRBD1. Germline V gene lookup returns CDR1 MNHEY and CDR2 SVGAGI. The V gene end was trimmed by 5 bases and the J gene end by 5 bases; junction bases not matched to a gene: 9. The CDR3 contains 14 residues. The DNA for the CDR3 is TGTGCCAGCAGTCTCCGGGACAGAAGAGACGAGCAGTACTTC. Residues: CASSLRDRRDEQYF.

V and J are TRBV10-2 and TRBJ1-2; perhaps TRBD1 as D (6 bases). Germline CDR1 is WSHSY and CDR2 is SAAADI. The V and J ends lost 6 bases and 0 bases respectively, with 8 bases between them. The CDR3 has 13 residues. The CDR3 spells CASRDRSNYGYTF. The CDR3 coding sequence is TGCGCCAGCAGGGACAGATCTAACTATGGCTACACCTTC.

The chain recombines TRBV5-1 with TRBJ1-2; tentatively, D is TRBD1 (6 bases). This CDR3 contains 14 residues. Trimming shortened V by 4 bases and J by 7 bases, and 17 bases separated the two germline ends. CDR1 is SGHRS and CDR2 is YFSETQ in the germline V gene. CDR3 protein: CASSRVQGRAGYTF. CDR3 nucleotide sequence: TGCGCCAGCAGCCGAGTACAGGGTAGAGCTGGCTACACCTTC.

V is TRBV27 and J is TRBJ2-1, with 7 positions matching TRBD2. There are 15 residues in the CDR3. Germline-derived CDR1 and CDR2 are MNHEY and SMNVEV (reference sequence). The trim removed 1 base at V and 3 bases at J, leaving 3 bases unmatched. CDR3 DNA sequence: TGTGCCAGCAGTTTATGGGGCGGGAGCTACAATGAGCAGTTCTTC. Encoded protein: CASSLWGGSYNEQFF.

The chain employs TRBV12-5 and TRBJ1-6, with D possibly matching TRBD1 (5 bases). The CDR3 runs 16 residues. The germline V gene encodes CDR1 LGHNT and CDR2 FRNRAP. V dropped 0 bases and J dropped 8 bases, with 14 bases sitting between them. For the CDR3, the DNA is TGTGCTAGTGGTTTGGTACTGGGACGGTCCTATTCACCCCTCCACTTT. Encoded protein: CASGLVLGRSYSPLHF.

The rearrangement uses TRBV5-6 and TRBJ2-5, with 8 bases identical to TRBD1. Germline loops: CDR1 SGHDT, CDR2 YYEEEE. The J segment lost 1 base and the V segment lost 3 bases, leaving 2 bases of the junction unmatched. This CDR3 spans 14 amino acids. This CDR3 reads CASSWTGPQETQYF. CDR3 in DNA: TGTGCCAGCAGCTGGACAGGGCCCCAAGAGACCCAGTACTTC.

With respect to this clone: This could be a read error, since a much larger clone is one nucleotide away. The chain is built from TRBV5-6 and TRBJ1-3; D is ambiguous. The V gene's germline CDR1 is SGHDT and CDR2 YYEEEE. This CDR3 comprises 19 residues. V was cut by 2 bases and J by 0 bases, with 21 bases left in between. DNA of the CDR3: TGTGCCAGCAGCTTTCATCAGTTTACGTACGGGCTCTCTGGAAACACCATATATTTT. Its protein is CASSFHQFTYGLSGNTIYF.

This rearrangement joins TRBV19 to TRBJ2-5; D possibly corresponds to TRBD2 (6 bases). This CDR3 is built from 13 residues. Germline-derived CDR1 and CDR2 are LNHDA and SQIVND (reference sequence). Trimming took 5 bases from V and 0 from J, leaving 7 bases between them. The CDR3 loop reads CASSGDYQETQYF. The CDR3 nucleotides are TGTGCCAGTAGTGGGGACTACCAAGAGACCCAGTACTTC.